Described below is a single TCR beta chain sequence and its context. The CDR3 contains 15 residues. Trimming removed 6 bases from V and 1 base from J; junction bases left unmatched: 8. The germline V gene encodes CDR1 KGHSH and CDR2 LQKENI. This sample was included in a study of blood T cell repertoires in COVID-19. Study-level background: The United States, Italy and Spain were the sources of the acute and convalescent COVID-19 samples. Sample material is recorded as cDNA or gDNA derived from T cells, B-cell-depleted T cells, or PBMCs.

Original handling: Amplification from reference gene primers served as the basis for estimated nucleated cell counts. Profiling relied on immunoSEQ multiplex PCR, and the TCRdb table lists in-frame clones only, not all of them. Clonal size and the V and J genes are those of that table, whereas D and trimming came from the DNA. The sample holds about 130,000 clones, more than 75% seen once. While infection was still active, Seattle patients were enrolled and then followed longitudinally. The origin of this receptor is a woman aged 70-85 years with COVID-19, enrolled during active disease. This chain uses TRBV18 with TRBJ2-7, with 8 bases that match TRBD2. Input material: peripheral blood. DNA for the CDR3: TGTGCCAGCTCTCGGCGGGTAGCGGGGTCCTACGAGCAGTACTTC. As protein: CASSRRVAGSYEQYF.